The text below deals with one TCR beta chain. What it binds is not known. Healthy Caucasian individuals from Russia aged about 6 to 90 were enrolled as donors. The sample originates from a study of blood T cells in healthy people across ages. Study-wide points: Diversity estimated from one million T cells was considered an underestimate. It was not known whether donors were CMV positive (a possible confounder of expanded clonotype changes).

The authors ran a second PCR of about 7 to 11 cycles using a sample-barcoded 5' primer and a J-beta primer mix. In TCRdb, the 5' RACE reads were re-called with MiXCR into one record per CDR3 protein. The sample has over 1,500,000 distinct CDR3 sequences; around 42% are singletons. CDR3 length: 15 amino acids. V lost 4 bases and J lost 1; bases outside the gene matches: 6. Per the germline V gene, CDR1 is SEHNR and CDR2 is FQNEAQ (reference sequence). This TCR derives from a human donor in good health. The sample taken for sequencing was blood. The chain has TRBV7-9 and TRBJ1-1; 7 bases line up with TRBD1. CDR3 in DNA: TGTGCCAGCAGCTCTGCCGGGACAGAGAACACTGAAGCTTTCTTT. Translation: CASSSAGTENTEAFF.